The subject of this entry is one TCR beta chain. This sample was included in a study of blood T cell repertoires in COVID-19. Across the whole study: There were acute and convalescent COVID-19 samples, and they came from the United States, Italy and Spain. The cDNA or gDNA used as material had been derived from T cells, B-cell-depleted T cells, or PBMCs.

Seattle-derived patients entered the study during active infection and were followed longitudinally. How the authors handled the data: Reference gene primer amplification gave nucleated cell count estimates. The data were produced by immunoSEQ multiplex PCR, yet TCRdb's version contains in-frame clones alone and is incomplete. V, J and clone size reflect that table, while D and trimming were determined from the DNA. The sample has tens of thousands of clones; about nine tenths are singletons. The CDR3 is 13 amino acids. V was clipped by 4 bases and J by 8 bases, with 14 bases between them. Germline values: CDR1 MNHEY, CDR2 SMNVEV (reference sequence).

Sequenced sample: peripheral blood. This receptor was obtained from a man between 18 and 35 years old with COVID-19, enrolled during active disease. The V gene is TRBV27, the J gene TRBJ1-1; D is ambiguous. The CDR3 DNA is TGTGCCAGCAGTTCCCCCGCCGGCAGGGAAGCTTTCTTT. Its protein is CASSSPAGREAFF.